What follows are 15 T cell receptor beta chains derived from one specimen sequenced in a study of blood T cell repertoires in COVID-19. Sequencing was performed with immunoSEQ multiplex PCR; in TCRdb, only in-frame clones are kept and a portion is missing. The table records roughly 16,000 clones, approximately 80% of them present only once. Sequenced material: peripheral blood. These receptors all come from a human donor in a cohort sampled during active COVID-19.

The chain joins TRBV3-1 (or the pseudogene TRBV3-2) to TRBJ2-3, with D possibly matching TRBD1 (6 bases). V gave up 4 bases and J gave up 4 bases, with 12 bases separating them. CDR3 length: 14 amino acids. In germline, CDR1 is LGHDT, CDR2 YNNKEL (reference sequence). The CDR3 spells CASSPSRTADTQYF. Here the CDR3 DNA reads TGTGCCAGCAGCCCATCTAGGACAGCAGATACGCAGTATTTT.

CDR3 amino acids: CASSFTGGVRQNYEQYF. DNA for the CDR3: TGTGCCAGCAGTTTCACGGGGGGGGTTCGGCAGAACTACGAGCAGTACTTC. The chain is built from TRBV6-2 or TRBV6-3 and TRBJ2-7, with 8 bases lining up with TRBD2. Losses at the gene ends were 4 bases for V and 3 bases for J; bases not matched to a gene: 14. This CDR3 region has 17 residues. Germline loops: CDR1 MNHEY, CDR2 SVGEGT.

This chain uses TRBV20-1 with TRBJ2-7; D is perhaps TRBD2 (6 bases). Trimming cost V 3 bases and J 4 bases, with 19 bases left between them. Germline V CDR1 and CDR2: DFQATT, SNEGSKA (reference sequence). The length of the CDR3 is 15 residues. CDR3 in amino acids: CSASQVAGQAYEQYF. CDR3 in DNA: TGCAGTGCTAGTCAGGTGGCGGGGCAGGCGTACGAGCAGTACTTC.

V gene TRBV5-1 combines with J gene TRBJ2-1; 14 bases map to TRBD2. V trimming: 4 bases; J trimming: 4 bases; junction bases outside the gene matches: 10. Germline-derived CDR1 and CDR2 are SGHRS and YFSETQ. The CDR3 is made up of 18 amino acids. The CDR3 reads CASSPWGLAGVGYNEQFF. The CDR3 DNA sequence: TGCGCCAGCAGCCCGTGGGGACTAGCGGGAGTGGGGTACAATGAGCAGTTCTTC.

The chain carries TRBV4-3 and TRBJ2-7; 8 bases are a match to TRBD1. V was clipped by 3 bases and J by 3 bases; unmatched bases: 10. CDR1 is LGHNA, CDR2 YSLEER, per germline. The CDR3 has 16 amino acids. For the CDR3, the DNA is TGCGCCAGCAGCCAGATGATTCCGGGACAGGACTACGAGCAGTACTTC. It yields the protein CASSQMIPGQDYEQYF.

To note about this clone: At one end, the junction sequence differs from germline, possibly due to a read error. The V gene is TRBV4-3, the J gene TRBJ2-7; 7 bases are a match to TRBD1. The length of the CDR3 is 11 residues. From germline, CDR1 is LGHNA and CDR2 YSLEER. In DNA, the CDR3 is TGCGCCAGCAGCCAAGGGGCGACAGGGAGCTTC. Protein: CASSQGATGSF.

This chain connects TRBV11-2 to TRBJ2-4; 8 bases match TRBD2. Trimming cost V 7 bases and J 8 bases; bases outside gene matches: 10. Germline-derived CDR1 and CDR2 are SGHAT and FQNNGV. The CDR3 is 14 residues long. The CDR3 sequence is CASTPGGLLDIQYF. As DNA, the CDR3 is TGTGCCAGCACCCCGGGAGGGCTCTTGGACATTCAGTACTTC.

V gene TRBV7-8 combines with J gene TRBJ1-1, with 7 bases that match TRBD1. V was clipped by 5 bases and J by 0 bases; unmatched bases: 6. The CDR3 sequence is 15 residues long. Germline-derived CDR1 and CDR2 are SGHVS and FQNEAQ. CDR3 DNA sequence: TGTGCCAGCAGCGATCGGGACAGCATGAACACTGAAGCTTTCTTT. Translated: CASSDRDSMNTEAFF.

For the CDR3, the DNA is TGTGCCAGCAGTGAGACCCCGGGGGGGGGATACAATGAGCAGTTCTTC. Its protein is CASSETPGGGYNEQFF. The chain has TRBV6-1 and TRBJ2-1, with 8 bases aligning to TRBD2. V was clipped by 3 bases and J by 4 bases; unmatched bases: 8. This CDR3 spans 16 amino acids. The V gene's germline CDR1 is MNHNS and CDR2 SASEGT.

The chain is built from TRBV30 and TRBJ1-6; D gene uncertain. Trimming stripped 1 base from V and 9 bases from J, with 10 bases between. The CDR3 is 13 amino acids. In germline, CDR1 is GTSNPN, CDR2 SVGIG (reference sequence). The CDR3 DNA sequence: TGTGCCTGGAGTGCGAGGGCCTTTTCACCCCTCCACTTT. Protein product: CAWSARAFSPLHF.

V gene TRBV3-1 (or the pseudogene TRBV3-2) combines with J gene TRBJ1-2, with 7 bases aligning to TRBD1. The CDR3 runs 14 residues. Germline assignment: CDR1 LGHDT and CDR2 YNNKEL (reference sequence). With 4 bases clipped from V and 13 bases from J, the junction kept 15 bases outside the gene matches. The CDR3 DNA is TGTGCCAGCAGCCTTCCCGGGACAGACGATCCTTCCACCTTC. Amino acid sequence: CASSLPGTDDPSTF.

The CDR3: CASSLDRAYGYTF. As DNA, the CDR3 is TGTGCCAGCAGTCTTGACAGGGCCTATGGCTACACCTTC. The chain is built from TRBV28 and TRBJ1-2, with 7 bases identical to TRBD1. This CDR3 contains 13 residues. V lost 5 bases, J lost 4 bases, and 4 bases stayed unmatched. The germline CDR1 and CDR2 sequences are MDHEN and SYDVKM.

J is TRBJ1-3 and V is TRBV19; 8 bases are a match to TRBD1. The V gene end was trimmed by 1 base and the J gene end by 4 bases; junction bases not matched to a gene: 3. This CDR3 region has 15 residues. Germline V lookup: CDR1 LNHDA, CDR2 SQIVND (reference sequence). CDR3 amino acids: CASSIGTGTGNTIYF. The CDR3 coding sequence is TGTGCCAGTAGTATAGGGACAGGGACAGGAAACACCATATATTTT.

The chain employs TRBV4-2 and TRBJ2-5; D might be TRBD1 (5 bases). This CDR3 region has 16 residues. Germline CDR1 LGHNA, CDR2 YNFKEQ. V was shortened by 0 bases and J by 1 base, with 12 bases between the two germline ends. CDR3 amino acids: CASSQERSGRQETQYF. In DNA form, the CDR3 reads TGTGCCAGCAGCCAAGAACGGTCAGGGCGCCAAGAGACCCAGTACTTC.

In its sample, this clone was seen a few times. This rearrangement joins TRBV19 to TRBJ2-2; 8 bases agree with TRBD1. This CDR3 comprises 16 residues. Per the germline V gene, CDR1 is LNHDA and CDR2 is SQIVND (reference sequence). V shed 7 bases, J shed 4 bases, and the junction held 11 bases outside the gene matches. The CDR3 here is CASITTGTGGTGELFF. CDR3 in DNA: TGTGCCAGTATCACCACCGGGACAGGAGGCACCGGGGAGCTGTTTTTT.